These 25 T cell receptor beta chains came from one sample sequenced in a study of blood T cell repertoires in COVID-19. Libraries were prepared by immunoSEQ multiplex PCR; TCRdb keeps only in-frame clonotypes and omits some of them. The profile shows roughly 350,000 clones, roughly 85% of them singletons. Material for sequencing was peripheral blood. Receptor source: a woman aged 18-29 years with acute or convalescent COVID-19.

V and J are TRBV19 and TRBJ2-2, with a tentative D call TRBD1 (6 bases). CDR3 size: 15 residues. CDR1 and CDR2 from the germline V gene are LNHDA and SQIVND (reference sequence). V was pared by 7 bases and J by 5 bases, with 17 bases between. The DNA of the CDR3 is TGTGCCAGTAAGGGAACGACAGGCGGGACCGGGGAGCTGTTTTTT. Amino acid sequence: CASKGTTGGTGELFF.

V and J are TRBV7-2 and TRBJ2-3; 7 positions agree with TRBD2. The J segment lost 1 base and the V segment lost 0 bases, leaving 4 bases of the junction unmatched. The CDR3 has 16 residues. Germline V gene data show CDR1 as SGHTA and CDR2 as FQGNSA. CDR3 bases: TGTGCCAGCAGCTTAGCCCATGGGGGGGGCACAGATACGCAGTATTTT. It translates to CASSLAHGGGTDTQYF.

CDR3: CASSPGQRLDGYTF. The DNA of the CDR3 is TGTGCCAGCAGCCCGGGACAGCGCTTGGATGGCTACACCTTC. The J gene is TRBJ1-2, the V gene TRBV5-5, with TRBD1 matching over 7 bases. V shed 4 bases, J shed 6 bases, and the junction held 9 bases outside the gene matches. The CDR3 sequence is 14 residues long. Germline V gene lookup returns CDR1 SGHKS and CDR2 YYEKEE (reference sequence).

The chain couples TRBV3-1 (or the pseudogene TRBV3-2) to TRBJ2-5, with D tentatively TRBD2 (6 bases). Germline CDR1 and CDR2: LGHDT and YNNKEL (reference sequence). V gave up 1 base and J gave up 5 bases, with 20 bases separating them. This CDR3 region has 17 residues. The chain's CDR3 is CASSQASGTAREETQYF. The CDR3 DNA sequence: TGTGCCAGCAGCCAAGCCTCCGGGACTGCGAGAGAGGAGACCCAGTACTTC.

This clone is a singleton in its sample. The rearrangement uses TRBV19 and TRBJ1-2; TRBD1 matches at 9 bases. V was clipped by 5 bases and J by 8 bases; unmatched bases: 12. Germline lookup yields CDR1 LNHDA and CDR2 SQIVND (reference sequence). The length of the CDR3 is 15 residues. CDR3 sequence (DNA): TGTGCCAGTAGTGTCCCCCCCGGGACAGGGAACGGCTACACCTTC. Translating gives CASSVPPGTGNGYTF.

This clone appeared a few times. The rearrangement uses TRBV28 and TRBJ2-7, with 8 bases matching TRBD1. The CDR3 spans 15 residues. With V trimmed by 2 bases and J by 2 bases, 5 bases remained unmatched. Per germline, CDR1 MDHEN and CDR2 SYDVKM. The CDR3 bases are TGTGCCAGCAGTTTACCGGGACAGGAGGCCTACGAGCAGTACTTC. Its translation: CASSLPGQEAYEQYF.

The chain links TRBV19 to TRBJ2-4; the D gene is possibly TRBD1 (6 bases). The germline V gene encodes CDR1 LNHDA and CDR2 SQIVND (reference sequence). The V gene lost 5 bases and the J gene lost 2 bases, with 19 bases spanning the gap. The CDR3 runs 17 residues. The chain's CDR3 is CASSAGVGQGSKNIQYF. In DNA form, the CDR3 reads TGTGCCAGTAGTGCCGGAGTCGGTCAGGGGTCCAAAAACATTCAGTACTTC.

This clone turned up a few times. The V gene is TRBV5-6, the J gene TRBJ1-2, with no clear D. Looked up from germline, CDR1 is SGHDT and CDR2 is YYEEEE. CDR3 size: 16 residues. Deletions cut 0 bases from V and 0 bases from J, with 12 bases between. CDR3 sequence: CASSLAGRSPNYGYTF. The CDR3 region has the DNA TGTGCCAGCAGCTTGGCGGGGAGGTCTCCTAACTATGGCTACACCTTC.

The chain recombines TRBV4-2 with TRBJ2-7; 10 bases align to TRBD2. This CDR3 has 16 amino acids. V was pared by 5 bases and J by 1 base, with 8 bases of the junction left unmatched. Germline V gene data show CDR1 as LGHNA and CDR2 as YNFKEQ. The CDR3 sequence: CASSNYQREGSYEQYF. Here the CDR3 DNA reads TGTGCCAGCAGCAACTACCAGCGGGAGGGTTCCTACGAGCAGTACTTC.

The genes are TRBV19 and TRBJ1-1, with 7 positions matching TRBD1. Germline CDR1 reads LNHDA; CDR2 reads SQIVND (reference sequence). J lost 5 bases, V lost 5 bases, and 5 bases had no gene match. The CDR3 spans 13 residues. Here the CDR3 DNA reads TGTGCCAGTAGTCCATACAGGGGAACTGAAGCTTTCTTT. Protein product: CASSPYRGTEAFF.

The gene calls are TRBV18 and TRBJ2-7; a weak D match, TRBD2 (7 bases). The V gene's germline CDR1 is KGHSH and CDR2 LQKENI. The CDR3 has 12 amino acids. V lost 3 bases to trimming and J lost 5 bases, with 8 bases between them. The CDR3 region is CASSPGGHEQYF. DNA for the CDR3: TGTGCCAGCTCACCCGGGGGGCACGAGCAGTACTTC.

The gene calls are TRBV6-2 or TRBV6-3 and TRBJ2-7; D remains unclear. The CDR3 is made up of 15 amino acids. Trimming took 3 bases from V and 0 from J, leaving 12 bases between them. CDR1 and CDR2 (germline): MNHEY, SVGEGT. The CDR3 DNA follows: TGTGCCAGCAGTTATAGCAGCTCCCCCTCCTACGAGCAGTACTTC. This translates into CASSYSSSPSYEQYF.

The CDR3 is CASSPLPLAGEETQYF. The CDR3 DNA is TGTGCCAGCTCACCCTTACCTTTAGCGGGGGAAGAGACCCAGTACTTC. This chain links TRBV18 with TRBJ2-5, with TRBD2 identical over 9 bases. This CDR3 has 16 residues. V shed 3 bases and J 3 bases; nucleotides not matched to a gene: 8. Germline V gives CDR1 KGHSH, CDR2 LQKENI.

This chain links TRBV28 with TRBJ1-1, with 12 bases matching TRBD1. Unmatched junction bases numbered 12, after V lost 4 bases and J lost 3 bases. This CDR3 contains 18 residues. Germline assignment: CDR1 MDHEN and CDR2 SYDVKM. The CDR3, as DNA: TGTGCCAGCAGTTCCCTGGGGGGACAGGGGGCTAGATACACTGAAGCTTTCTTT. It is translated as CASSSLGGQGARYTEAFF.

The rearrangement joins TRBV27 to TRBJ1-2; maybe TRBD1 (6 bases). V lost 4 bases, J lost 3 bases, and 12 bases lay in between. CDR1 MNHEY and CDR2 SMNVEV come from the germline V gene (reference sequence). The CDR3 consists of 14 residues. The CDR3 bases are TGTGCCAGCAGTTCAGCACAGGGCCACTATGGCTACACCTTC. It encodes CASSSAQGHYGYTF.

The J gene is TRBJ1-1, the V gene TRBV6-5, with 7 bases that match TRBD1. CDR3 length: 14 residues. The V gene's germline CDR1 is MNHEY and CDR2 SVGAGI. With 5 bases clipped from V and 4 bases from J, the junction kept 7 bases outside the gene matches. CDR3 sequence reads: CASSKGAVGTEAFF. Written as DNA, the CDR3 is TGTGCCAGCAGTAAGGGGGCCGTCGGCACTGAAGCTTTCTTT.

The rearrangement joins TRBV12-3 or TRBV12-4 to TRBJ1-3; D perhaps matches TRBD1 (5 bases). With 8 bases removed from V and 0 bases from J, the gap between germline ends came to 8 bases. The CDR3 spans 13 residues. This chain's CDR3 is CASQGASGNTIYF. CDR3 nucleotides: TGTGCCAGCCAAGGGGCCTCTGGAAACACCATATATTTT.

This rearrangement joins TRBV12-5 to TRBJ1-1; tentatively, D is TRBD1 (5 bases). The CDR3 loop spans 14 amino acids. The V gene lost 2 bases and the J gene lost 11 bases, with 18 bases spanning the gap. Germline CDR1 LGHNT, CDR2 FRNRAP. The chain's CDR3 is CASGLFTGARLAFF. CDR3 nucleotides: TGTGCTAGTGGTTTGTTTACAGGCGCCCGTTTGGCTTTCTTT.

This clone was seen only a few times. Other DNA sequences in this specimen translate into the identical CDR3. The J gene is TRBJ1-1, the V gene TRBV2; D may be TRBD1 (5 bases). Trimming removed 9 bases at V and 2 bases at J, with 13 bases between. CDR3 size: 13 residues. Looked up from germline, CDR1 is SNHLY and CDR2 is FYNNEI. CDR3 nucleotides: TGTGCCAGTGCCGGGACTCTTAACACTGAAGCTTTCTTT. It translates to CASAGTLNTEAFF.

The V gene is TRBV12-3 or TRBV12-4, the J gene TRBJ1-1; 8 positions match TRBD1. V dropped 10 bases and J dropped 1; count of bases not matched to a gene: 5. This CDR3 has 13 residues. The CDR3 DNA reads as TGTGCCACTTCGGGGACAGGGAACACTGAAGCTTTCTTT. It translates to CATSGTGNTEAFF.

The rearrangement joins TRBV6-1 to TRBJ2-6; 8 bases map to TRBD1. The germline V gene encodes CDR1 MNHNS and CDR2 SASEGT. This CDR3 is 14 amino acids long. V shed 3 bases and J 6 bases; nucleotides not matched to a gene: 1. The CDR3 reads CASSDQGAANVLTF. The CDR3 nucleotides are TGTGCCAGCAGTGACCAGGGGGCGGCCAACGTCCTGACTTTC.

The chain links TRBV6-6 to TRBJ2-3, with a tentative D call TRBD1 (6 bases). Germline values: CDR1 MNHNY, CDR2 SVGAGI (reference sequence). Trimming shortened V by 2 bases and J by 4 bases, and 7 bases separated the two germline ends. The CDR3 consists of 13 residues. DNA of the CDR3: TGTGCCAGCAGTTACACAGGGTCAGATACGCAGTATTTT. This translates into CASSYTGSDTQYF.

This clone was picked up one time. CDR3 sequence reads: CASSGPGLAGGPPTDTQYF. For the CDR3, the DNA is TGTGCCAGCAGCGGACCGGGACTAGCGGGGGGGCCTCCCACAGATACGCAGTATTTT. V is TRBV7-9 and J is TRBJ2-3; 16 positions match TRBD2. V lost 5 bases and J lost 2; bases outside the gene matches: 10. CDR3 length: 19 residues. CDR1 and CDR2 (germline): SEHNR, FQNEAQ (reference sequence). Full variable domain (missing parts from reference TRBV7-9 and TRBJ2-3): DTGVSQNPRHKITKRGQNVTFRCDPISEHNRLYWYRQTLGQGPEFLTYFQNEAQLEKSRLLSDRFSAERPKGSFSTLEIQRTEQGDSAMYLCASSGPGLAGGPPTDTQYFGPGTRLTVL.

This clone was counted a single time. J is TRBJ1-2 and V is TRBV19; D unclear. The germline V gene encodes CDR1 LNHDA and CDR2 SQIVND (reference sequence). Trimming cost V 0 bases and J 4 bases, with 9 bases left between them. CDR3 length: 14 amino acids. The CDR3 here is CASSIDSGFYGYTF. CDR3 coding DNA: TGTGCCAGTAGTATAGATTCGGGGTTCTATGGCTACACCTTC.

J is TRBJ2-1 and V is TRBV9; TRBD2 is a possible D gene (6 bases). The CDR3 covers 15 residues. Germline assignment: CDR1 SGDLS and CDR2 YYNGEE. Trimming cost V 0 bases and J 8 bases, with 15 bases left between them. In DNA form, the CDR3 reads TGTGCCAGCAGCGTAGGGGGCAAACTAGCTGATGAGCAGTTCTTC. Translated, it gives CASSVGGKLADEQFF.